The entry below describes one T cell receptor (beta chain). The antigen is not known. The record originates from a study of beta chain features in type 1 diabetes. Background on the study: In all, approximately 110 million sorted cells from all samples were analyzed.

TCRB transcripts that were expressed got sequenced, as all of the isolated RNA had been reverse transcribed. TCRdb's table, derived via immunoSEQ multiplex PCR, lists solely in-frame clones and lacks some. In the table there are fewer than 250,000 clones, more than 65% of which are singletons. Deletions cut 6 bases from V and 1 base from J, with 9 bases between. There are 12 residues in the CDR3. Per germline, CDR1 SQVTM and CDR2 ANQGSEA. Whole-study findings and limits: More deletions and fewer insertions at VDJ junctions were seen in type 1 diabetes patients. Moderate yet significant TCRB CDR3 shortening was seen in Type 1 diabetes patients in all four CD4+ subsets. Researchers reported that naive, central memory and Treg TCRB repertoires appeared more similar in patients than in healthy donors.

Specimen: naive CD4+ T cells from blood. The TCR originated in a man aged 30 to 45 in good health. This chain joins TRBV29-1 and TRBJ1-1; tentative D call: TRBD1 (5 bases). This CDR3 reads CSVRDRNTEAFF. The CDR3 region has the DNA TGCAGCGTCCGGGACCGGAACACTGAAGCTTTCTTT.